This TCR beta chain was retrieved from a study of blood T cell repertoires in COVID-19. Study-wide context: The United States, Italy and Spain were the sources of the acute and convalescent COVID-19 samples.

Per the authors' pipeline: The authors estimated nucleated cell counts from reference gene primer amplification. Generated by immunoSEQ multiplex PCR, the TCRdb table keeps only in-frame clones and is missing some. V and J calls and clone size follow that table, whereas D and trimming were derived from the DNA. The table includes about 670,000 clones, just under 90% detected once. CDR1 is SEHNR and CDR2 is FQNEAQ in the germline V gene (reference sequence). V shed 8 bases and J shed 6 bases, with 19 bases lying between them. This CDR3 is built from 14 residues. Sequencing was carried out using peripheral blood. This chain connects TRBV7-9 to TRBJ1-2, with D perhaps matching TRBD1 (6 bases). The sequence derives from a young woman with acute or convalescent COVID-19. The CDR3 sequence is CASDIYGGRDGYTF. CDR3 DNA: TGTGCCAGCGATATTTACGGGGGGCGGGATGGCTACACCTTC. Full variable domain (missing parts from reference TRBV7-9 and TRBJ1-2): DTGVSQNPRHKITKRGQNVTFRCDPISEHNRLYWYRQTLGQGPEFLTYFQNEAQLEKSRLLSDRFSAERPKGSFSTLEIQRTEQGDSAMYLCASDIYGGRDGYTFGSGTRLTVV.